Detailed here is one T cell receptor beta chain. The source of the sample is a study of blood T cell repertoires in COVID-19. About the research overall: Sample material is recorded as cDNA or gDNA derived from T cells, B-cell-depleted T cells, or PBMCs.

Looked up from germline, CDR1 is SGHTS and CDR2 is YDEGEE. This CDR3 has 15 residues. Deletions cut 6 bases from V and 4 bases from J, with 14 bases between. Original methodology: Scientists estimated how many nucleated cells there were by amplifying reference gene primers. The data were produced by immunoSEQ multiplex PCR, yet TCRdb's version contains in-frame clones alone and is incomplete. That table gives V, J and clone size, and the DNA gave D and trimming. Of roughly 130,000 clones in the sample, 70% to 85% were seen once. The genes are TRBV5-8 and TRBJ2-6, with D possibly matching TRBD1 (5 bases). The specimen sequenced was peripheral blood. The receptor was isolated from a woman between 45 and 60 years old with acute or convalescent COVID-19. CDR3 nucleotide sequence: TGTGCCAGCACCGCAGGGTTAACGGGGGCCAACGTCCTGACTTTC. It encodes CASTAGLTGANVLTF.